The next 32 T cell receptor beta chains were all read from a single sample in a study of shared clonotypes between healthy human individuals (TCRdb year 2020). Libraries were constructed by the immunoSEQ multiplex PCR assay. TCRdb stores this immuneACCESS table with in-frame sequences only. Part of the clones is absent; in the studies checked, under half of the shortfall reflects unresolved V genes, and no reason is known for the rest. Present in this sample are roughly 2.2 million clones, 85% to 95% of which were seen just once. The ten largest clones take up around 0.4% of the sample. Sample: naive CD4+ T cells from PBMCs. The sample's cell subset or site label, in plain terms: CD45RA+ positively selected. These receptors all come from a young man in good health. Some clones in this sample may be carry-over from other donors' samples.

The chain joins TRBV23-1 to TRBJ2-7; D might be TRBD1 (5 bases). TRBV23-1 is marked as an open reading frame, function uncertain. The CDR3 loop spans 17 amino acids. Trimming left V 4 bases short and J 4 bases short, with 23 bases between. The CDR3 DNA follows: TGCGCCAGCAGTCCGCAGGTCAGGGTAAGACTCCTATACGAGCAGTACTTC. Residues: CASSPQVRVRLLYEQYF.

The J gene is TRBJ2-7, the V gene TRBV28, with a weak D call TRBD2 (7 bases). The CDR3 loop spans 14 amino acids. The ends were cut back, 3 bases at V and 1 base at J, with 10 bases in the middle. CDR1 is MDHEN, CDR2 SYDVKM, per germline. The chain's CDR3 is CASSFGGPSYEQYF. The CDR3 DNA reads TGTGCCAGCAGTTTCGGGGGGCCATCCTACGAGCAGTACTTC. The whole variable domain, filled in from reference TRBV28 and TRBJ2-7, reads DVKVTQSSRYLVKRTGEKVFLECVQDMDHENMFWYRQDPGLGLRLIYFSYDVKMKEKGDIPEGYSVSREKKERFSLILESASTNQTSMYLCASSFGGPSYEQYFGPGTRLTVT.

J is TRBJ2-5 and V is TRBV11-2; TRBD1 might be the D (6 bases). Between the trimmed V and J ends, which lost 3 bases and 2 bases, there was a span of 19 bases. This CDR3 comprises 17 residues. Germline V gene sequence: CDR1 SGHAT, CDR2 FQNNGV. The chain's CDR3 is CASSLGALAGPQETQYF. CDR3 DNA: TGTGCCAGCAGCTTGGGGGCTTTGGCGGGTCCACAAGAGACCCAGTACTTC.

This chain joins TRBV5-5 and TRBJ2-5; D might be TRBD1 (5 bases). Trimming stripped 4 bases from V and 2 bases from J, with 9 bases between. The CDR3 spans 13 residues. CDR1 and CDR2 from the germline V gene are SGHKS and YYEKEE (reference sequence). This CDR3 is CASSARQQETQYF. CDR3 in DNA: TGTGCCAGCAGCGCAAGACAGCAAGAGACCCAGTACTTC.

The count of this clone is one. DNA for the CDR3: TGTGCCATCACCCCTTGGTCCGGGGGGGGGATCCTCGGCGAGCAGTACTTC. This sequence encodes CAITPWSGGGILGEQYF. The chain links TRBV10-3 to TRBJ2-7, with 8 bases that match TRBD2. Germline CDR1 reads ENHRY; CDR2 reads SYGVKD. With V trimmed by 7 bases and J by 6 bases, 20 bases remained unmatched. CDR3 length equals 17 residues.

As to this clone: Distinct nucleotide sequences in the sample also encode this CDR3. The chain has TRBV5-1 and TRBJ2-6; TRBD1 matches 8 bases. This CDR3 contains 15 residues. Germline V lookup: CDR1 SGHRS, CDR2 YFSETQ. With V trimmed by 3 bases and J by 4 bases, 3 bases remained unmatched. CDR3 region: CASSSGGAGANVLTF. The CDR3 DNA follows: TGCGCCAGCAGCTCAGGGGGCGCAGGGGCCAACGTCCTGACTTTC.

The chain recombines TRBV7-9 with TRBJ1-2; possible D gene TRBD1, 5 bases. Germline CDR1 and CDR2: SEHNR and FQNEAQ (reference sequence). The length of the CDR3 is 14 residues. V was shortened by 4 bases and J by 4 bases, with 13 bases between the two germline ends. The CDR3, as DNA: TGTGCCAGCAGCTCCCCCAGCCAGGGCTATGGCTACACCTTC. Translation: CASSSPSQGYGYTF.

The chain is built from TRBV4-1 and TRBJ2-2; TRBD2 aligns across 15 bases. J gave up 1 base and V 4 bases, and 7 bases lay outside the gene matches. CDR1 is MGHRA and CDR2 is YSYEKL in the germline V gene. This CDR3 is built from 19 residues. The CDR3 DNA reads as TGCGCCAGCAGCCGGACCGGACTAGCGGGAGGGGTGAACACCGGGGAGCTGTTTTTT. Its translation: CASSRTGLAGGVNTGELFF.

This chain links TRBV5-1 with TRBJ1-1; 8 bases agree with TRBD1. Trimming took 5 bases from V and 5 from J; bases not matched to a gene: 8. CDR3 length: 14 amino acids. Germline V CDR1 and CDR2: SGHRS, YFSETQ. The CDR3, as DNA: TGCGCCAGCAGGCCCCAGGGGGCATCTACTGAAGCTTTCTTT. Protein product: CASRPQGASTEAFF.

With regard to this clone: Other DNA sequences in this sample translate to the same CDR3. The chain has TRBV5-4 and TRBJ1-1, with 10 bases identical to TRBD1. CDR3 length: 15 amino acids. CDR1 is SGHNT, CDR2 YYREEE, per germline (reference sequence). V lost 3 bases and J lost 3; bases outside the gene matches: 5. CDR3 sequence (DNA): TGTGCCAGCAGCTCACCGGGACAGGGGCACACTGAAGCTTTCTTT. It is translated as CASSSPGQGHTEAFF.

There are a few counts of this clone. The rearrangement joins TRBV30 to TRBJ1-1, with D perhaps matching TRBD1 (6 bases). This CDR3 comprises 15 residues. CDR1 and CDR2 (germline): GTSNPN, SVGIG (reference sequence). Deletions cut 3 bases from V and 1 base from J, with 15 bases between. CDR3 sequence reads: CAWRPPGQRNTEAFF. CDR3 DNA sequence: TGTGCCTGGAGGCCCCCTGGACAGAGGAACACTGAAGCTTTCTTT. The full variable domain, its missing parts supplied by reference TRBV30 and TRBJ1-1, is SQTIHQWPATLVQPVGSPLSLECTVEGTSNPNLYWYRQAAGRGLQLLFYSVGIGQISSEVPQNLSASRPQDRQFILSSKKLLLSDSGFYLCAWRPPGQRNTEAFFGQGTRLTVV.

In DNA form, the CDR3 reads TGTGCCAGCAGGGAATCCAGGGGGCGCGTCACTGAAGCTTTCTTT. Protein sequence: CASRESRGRVTEAFF. V and J are TRBV7-8 and TRBJ1-1, with TRBD1 matching over 8 bases. The CDR3 contains 15 residues. Per germline, CDR1 SGHVS and CDR2 FQNEAQ. J gave up 4 bases and V 6 bases, and 10 bases lay outside the gene matches.

V and J are TRBV6-5 and TRBJ2-5; D not resolved. This CDR3 comprises 15 residues. V was clipped by 5 bases and J by 0 bases, with 13 bases between them. Germline V gene data show CDR1 as MNHEY and CDR2 as SVGAGI. The CDR3, as DNA: TGTGCCAGCAGTCCCCCCGGCCGGGACCAAGAGACCCAGTACTTC. This gives the protein CASSPPGRDQETQYF.

This clone was recorded only once. This CDR3 is CASSIDLAGNYEQYF. For the CDR3, the DNA is TGTGCCAGTAGTATAGACCTAGCGGGGAACTACGAGCAGTACTTC. The J gene is TRBJ2-7, the V gene TRBV19; 9 nucleotides line up with TRBD2. With 0 bases clipped from V and 3 bases from J, the junction kept 3 bases outside the gene matches. CDR1 and CDR2 (germline): LNHDA, SQIVND (reference sequence). There are 15 residues in the CDR3.

This rearrangement joins TRBV18 to TRBJ2-3, with 8 nucleotides matching TRBD2. Germline CDR1 reads KGHSH; CDR2 reads LQKENI. J was trimmed by 6 bases and V by 3 bases; bases with no gene match: 8. CDR3 size: 15 residues. Here the CDR3 DNA reads TGTGCCAGCTCACCTCGAGGCGGGAGGTCGGATACGCAGTATTTT. Translating gives CASSPRGGRSDTQYF.

On this clone itself: Relative to the germline gene, one junction end is altered; a read error may explain this. The chain recombines TRBV28 with TRBJ1-5, with 7 bases matching TRBD1. This CDR3 region has 15 residues. Germline CDR1 MDHEN, CDR2 SYDVKM. CDR3 DNA: TGTGCCAGCACTTTACCGGGACAGATCAATCAGCCCCAGCATTTT. This translates into CASTLPGQINQPQHF. The full variable domain, completed using reference TRBV28 and TRBJ1-5, is DVKVTQSSRYLVKRTGEKVFLECVQDMDHENMFWYRQDPGLGLRLIYFSYDVKMKEKGDIPEGYSVSREKKERFSLILESASTNQTSMYLCASTLPGQINQPQHFGDGTRLSIL.

V usage is TRBV6-1 and J usage is TRBJ1-1; D unclear. V lost 6 bases to trimming and J lost 0 bases, with 8 bases between them. There are 13 residues in the CDR3. CDR1 is MNHNS, CDR2 SASEGT, per germline. As DNA, the CDR3 is TGTGCCAGCAGAAGCGAGATGAACACTGAAGCTTTCTTT. Its translation is CASRSEMNTEAFF.

The chain links TRBV5-1 to TRBJ2-3, with 9 nucleotides matching TRBD2. Germline lookup yields CDR1 SGHRS and CDR2 YFSETQ. The CDR3 is 16 amino acids. Germline trimming cut 3 bases from V and 1 base from J; bases unmatched to any gene: 6. The CDR3 nucleotides read TGCGCCAGCAGCTCCCGTTCTAGCGGGGGCACAGATACGCAGTATTTT. Encoded protein: CASSSRSSGGTDTQYF.

This sequence joins TRBV7-8 and TRBJ2-3; 14 bases agree with TRBD2. The V gene end was trimmed by 5 bases and the J gene end by 9 bases; junction bases not matched to a gene: 7. The CDR3 runs 15 residues. The V gene's germline CDR1 is SGHVS and CDR2 FQNEAQ. The CDR3 is CASSGGTSGSFTQYF. The CDR3 DNA sequence: TGTGCCAGCAGCGGCGGGACTAGCGGGAGTTTCACGCAGTATTTT.

The V and J genes are TRBV27 and TRBJ2-1; 12 bases align to TRBD2. With 4 bases clipped from V and 7 bases from J, the junction kept 20 bases outside the gene matches. CDR1 MNHEY and CDR2 SMNVEV come from the germline V gene (reference sequence). The CDR3 runs to 20 residues. The CDR3 here is CASSSRSLGLLAGGGNEQFF. The CDR3 DNA follows: TGTGCCAGCAGTTCTCGGTCGCTGGGCTTGCTAGCGGGAGGGGGGAATGAGCAGTTCTTC.

The chain links TRBV4-1 to TRBJ2-3; TRBD2 agrees at 7 bases. This CDR3 comprises 18 residues. Trimming took 0 bases from V and 2 from J; bases not matched to a gene: 11. CDR1 MGHRA and CDR2 YSYEKL come from the germline V gene. The CDR3 reads CASSQDSAPSGNTDTQYF. Here the CDR3 DNA reads TGCGCCAGCAGCCAAGATTCTGCTCCTAGCGGAAACACAGATACGCAGTATTTT.

Of note for this clone: Distinct nucleotide sequences in the sample also encode this CDR3. V gene TRBV28 combines with J gene TRBJ2-7, with D possibly TRBD1 on 5 matching bases. The V end was cut by 6 bases, the J end by 3 bases, with 9 bases between. CDR1 is MDHEN, CDR2 SYDVKM, per germline. The CDR3 is made up of 12 amino acids. The DNA of the CDR3 is TGTGCCAGCAGCCCAGGGTACTACGAGCAGTACTTC. This gives the protein CASSPGYYEQYF. The full variable domain, with the rest looked up from reference TRBV28 and TRBJ2-7, is DVKVTQSSRYLVKRTGEKVFLECVQDMDHENMFWYRQDPGLGLRLIYFSYDVKMKEKGDIPEGYSVSREKKERFSLILESASTNQTSMYLCASSPGYYEQYFGPGTRLTVT.

V is TRBV9 and J is TRBJ1-2; D might be TRBD1 (6 bases). The CDR3 length is 14 residues. V was clipped by 3 bases and J by 4 bases, with 13 bases between them. Germline CDR1 is SGDLS and CDR2 is YYNGEE. CDR3 nucleotide sequence: TGTGCCAGCAGCGGATCGACAGGTCCCTATGGCTACACCTTC. Encoded protein: CASSGSTGPYGYTF.

This chain links TRBV28 with TRBJ2-4; D perhaps matches TRBD2 (6 bases). V dropped 2 bases and J dropped 5 bases, with 13 bases sitting between them. The CDR3 extends over 15 amino acids. Per the germline V gene, CDR1 is MDHEN and CDR2 is SYDVKM. CDR3 DNA sequence: TGTGCCAGCAGTTTAGGAAGGAGGGTACAAAACATTCAGTACTTC. Amino acids: CASSLGRRVQNIQYF.

Regarding this clone: The same CDR3 also results from other DNA sequences found in this sample. The chain recombines TRBV29-1 with TRBJ1-4; a weak D match, TRBD1 (5 bases). The CDR3 loop spans 12 amino acids. In germline, CDR1 is SQVTM, CDR2 ANQGSEA. V lost 6 bases to trimming and J lost 3 bases, with 8 bases between them. CDR3 nucleotides: TGCAGCGTACTACAGGCTAATGAAAAACTGTTTTTT. As protein: CSVLQANEKLFF.

This rearrangement joins TRBV30 to TRBJ2-7, with D perhaps TRBD1 (6 bases). This CDR3 contains 18 residues. The germline CDR1 and CDR2 sequences are GTSNPN and SVGIG (reference sequence). Trimming removed 0 bases from V and 3 bases from J, with 24 bases in between. The CDR3 sequence is CAWSVGRVSGQPDYEQYF. Here the CDR3 DNA reads TGTGCCTGGAGTGTGGGCCGGGTGTCCGGACAGCCAGACTACGAGCAGTACTTC.

The gene calls are TRBV28 and TRBJ2-7; D may correspond to TRBD1 or TRBD2 (5 bases each). Germline V gives CDR1 MDHEN, CDR2 SYDVKM. This CDR3 contains 17 residues. The V end was cut by 5 bases, the J end by 1 base, with 21 bases between. CDR3 sequence: CASSPSLGTAESYEQYF. Written as DNA, the CDR3 is TGTGCCAGCAGTCCCTCCCTCGGGACGGCCGAATCCTACGAGCAGTACTTC.

V gene TRBV27 combines with J gene TRBJ1-5, with 8 nucleotides matching TRBD1. The CDR3 contains 12 residues. Germline V lookup: CDR1 MNHEY, CDR2 SMNVEV (reference sequence). With 6 bases clipped from V and 16 bases from J, the junction kept 11 bases outside the gene matches. The CDR3 DNA is TGTGCCAGCAGGCCCAGGGGGCGATTGTGTCATTTT. This encodes CASRPRGRLCHF.

Remarks on this clone: This sample includes further DNA sequences coding for the same CDR3. The chain carries TRBV2 and TRBJ1-5, with a possible D match to TRBD1 (6 bases). Germline lookup yields CDR1 SNHLY and CDR2 FYNNEI. The CDR3 covers 13 residues. V lost 2 bases and J 6 bases, leaving 8 bases between the germline ends. The chain's CDR3 is CASSEQGPQPQHF. The CDR3 coding sequence is TGTGCCAGCAGTGAACAGGGGCCTCAGCCCCAGCATTTT.

The chain recombines TRBV10-1 with TRBJ2-7, with 8 bases that match TRBD1. Germline lookup yields CDR1 WNHNN and CDR2 SYGVQD (reference sequence). With V trimmed by 2 bases and J by 3 bases, 6 bases remained unmatched. The CDR3 runs 15 residues. This CDR3 reads CASSEGVTGGYEQYF. As DNA, the CDR3 is TGCGCCAGCAGTGAGGGCGTAACAGGGGGCTACGAGCAGTACTTC.

The chain couples TRBV28 to TRBJ1-1; 8 nucleotides agree with TRBD1. Germline CDR1 is MDHEN and CDR2 is SYDVKM. This CDR3 region has 13 residues. Unmatched junction bases numbered 5, after V lost 7 bases and J lost 4 bases. CDR3 in DNA: TGTGCCAGCAACCAACAGGGGGGCACTGAAGCTTTCTTT. Encoded protein: CASNQQGGTEAFF.

Remarks on this clone: Distinct nucleotide sequences in the sample also encode this CDR3. The chain employs TRBV30 and TRBJ1-1; TRBD1 aligns across 8 bases. This CDR3 has 13 amino acids. Germline CDR1 and CDR2: GTSNPN and SVGIG (reference sequence). Trimming removed 3 bases from V and 4 bases from J; junction bases left unmatched: 4. CDR3 sequence: CAWRLQGGTEAFF. CDR3 coding DNA: TGTGCCTGGAGGCTACAGGGGGGCACTGAAGCTTTCTTT. The full variable domain, completed using reference TRBV30 and TRBJ1-1, is SQTIHQWPATLVQPVGSPLSLECTVEGTSNPNLYWYRQAAGRGLQLLFYSVGIGQISSEVPQNLSASRPQDRQFILSSKKLLLSDSGFYLCAWRLQGGTEAFFGQGTRLTVV.